Shown below are 10 T cell receptor beta chains from a single sample sequenced in a study of T cell responses to AZD1222 COVID-19 vaccine. Clones were sequenced by immunoSEQ multiplex PCR, and TCRdb holds only the in-frame ones, with some missing. The table records about 120,000 clones, approximately 91% of them present only once. Sequencing used peripheral blood, obtained 28 days after the second AZD1222 dose. The receptors stem from an adult who received the AZD1222 COVID-19 vaccine.

The table lists this clone with a few counts. The chain employs TRBV5-1 and TRBJ2-2, with D hard to call. Per the germline V gene, CDR1 is SGHRS and CDR2 is YFSETQ. V was pared by 0 bases and J by 1 base, with 7 bases between. The CDR3 is 15 residues long. The CDR3 bases are TGCGCCAGCAGCTTGGTACCGGGGAACACCGGGGAGCTGTTTTTT. It codes for CASSLVPGNTGELFF.

The CDR3 region has the DNA TGTGCCTGGAACGAGGCTAGGTACGAGCAGTACTTC. It specifies CAWNEARYEQYF. This chain connects TRBV30 to TRBJ2-7; D is ambiguous. Trimming removed 4 bases from V and 4 bases from J, with 11 bases in between. The CDR3 is 12 residues long. CDR1 is GTSNPN and CDR2 is SVGIG in the germline V gene (reference sequence).

The chain combines TRBV21-1 with TRBJ2-7; the DNA was not used to check the table's D call, TRBD1. TRBV21-1 represents a pseudogene. CDR3 length: 15 amino acids. This chain's CDR3 is CASSSTQDRGYEQYF. Written as DNA, the CDR3 is TGTGCCAGCAGCTCCACCCAAGACAGGGGATACGAGCAGTACTTC.

V is TRBV10-3 and J is TRBJ2-7; 10 positions agree with TRBD1. Germline CDR1 reads ENHRY; CDR2 reads SYGVKD. The trim removed 0 bases at V and 3 bases at J, leaving 5 bases unmatched. The CDR3 runs to 16 residues. CDR3 coding DNA: TGTGCCATCAGTGAGTCCCTGGACAGGGGGATCTACGAGCAGTACTTC. Residues: CAISESLDRGIYEQYF.

This clone occurred once. The chain combines TRBV18 with TRBJ1-2, with D possibly TRBD1 on 6 matching bases. The germline CDR1 and CDR2 sequences are KGHSH and LQKENI. The CDR3 length is 15 residues. Trimming removed 5 bases at V and 4 bases at J, with 17 bases between. CDR3 DNA sequence: TGTGCCAGCTCAGAACATCGGTGGGGGCCCTATGGCTACACCTTC. This encodes CASSEHRWGPYGYTF.

The CDR3 coding sequence is TGTGCCAGTAGTCCCGGGCAGGGGACCGTTAATGAAAAACTGTTTTTT. It specifies CASSPGQGTVNEKLFF. The chain carries TRBV19 and TRBJ1-4, with a weak D call TRBD1 (6 bases). Per germline, CDR1 LNHDA and CDR2 SQIVND (reference sequence). V was clipped by 5 bases and J by 4 bases, with 17 bases between them. The CDR3 is 16 residues long.

The gene calls are TRBV7-8 and TRBJ2-7; no clear D. V was clipped by 4 bases and J by 4 bases, with 17 bases between them. CDR1 is SGHVS and CDR2 is FQNEAQ in the germline V gene. The CDR3 is 15 amino acids. DNA for the CDR3: TGTGCCAGCAGCTCACGACATAACGGTCCGTACGAGCAGTACTTC. Protein sequence: CASSSRHNGPYEQYF.

The chain combines TRBV11-2 with TRBJ2-7; no definite D call. Germline-derived CDR1 and CDR2 are SGHAT and FQNNGV. V was clipped by 5 bases and J by 4 bases, with 18 bases between them. The CDR3 totals 15 residues. The CDR3 loop is CASSPAPVAAYEQYF. In DNA form, the CDR3 reads TGTGCCAGCAGCCCCGCGCCGGTGGCAGCTTACGAGCAGTACTTC.

V and J are TRBV13 and TRBJ2-1; unclear D gene. V was trimmed by 5 bases and J by 4 bases, leaving 9 bases between them. This CDR3 is 13 amino acids long. Looked up from germline, CDR1 is PRHDT and CDR2 is FYEKMQ (reference sequence). CDR3 nucleotides: TGTGCCAGCAGCGACGCGCAATACAATGAGCAGTTCTTC. It yields the protein CASSDAQYNEQFF. Looking up the rest from reference TRBV13 and TRBJ2-1 gives the full variable domain: AAGVIQSPRHLIKEKRETATLKCYPIPRHDTVYWYQQGPGQDPQFLISFYEKMQSDKGSIPDRFSAQQFSDYHSELNMSSLELGDSALYFCASSDAQYNEQFFGPGTRLTVL.

CDR3 in amino acids: CAISESTVKTGGAFF. The CDR3 DNA is TGTGCCATCAGTGAGTCGACGGTTAAAACAGGTGGGGCTTTCTTT. The V gene is TRBV10-3, the J gene TRBJ1-1, with D possibly being TRBD1 (5 bases). Germline CDR1 ENHRY, CDR2 SYGVKD. The V end lost 0 bases, the J end lost 11 bases, and 19 bases lay between the germline ends. The CDR3 length is 15 residues.